This section outlines one TCR beta chain sequence together with its context. Only in-frame clones appear in the TCRdb table, and some are missing; sequencing was by immunoSEQ multiplex PCR. The table includes 150,000 to 160,000 clones, nearly 95% detected once. The CDR3 loop spans 13 amino acids. Germline V gives CDR1 GTSNPN, CDR2 SVGIG (reference sequence). The trim removed 6 bases at V and 4 bases at J, leaving 8 bases unmatched. The data derive from a study of control samples from healthy donors and cancer patients. This clonotype originated in a man aged 45 to 65 in good health. Material for sequencing was blood. The chain uses TRBV30 and TRBJ1-2, with 7 nucleotides matching TRBD1. CDR3 residues: CACPGQKFYGYTF. The CDR3 nucleotides are TGTGCCTGTCCGGGACAGAAGTTCTATGGCTACACCTTC.